The T cell receptor (beta chain) under discussion was sequenced for a study of blood T cell repertoires in COVID-19. Original methodology: Quantification of nucleated cells was approximated via reference gene primer amplification. Some clones are missing from TCRdb's copy, which holds only in-frame ones; the method was immunoSEQ multiplex PCR. That table furnishes V, J and clone size, whereas the DNA furnished D and trimming. The sample shows over 35,000 clones, nearly 70% of them seen only once. With 5 bases clipped from V and 2 bases from J, the junction kept 5 bases outside the gene matches. Germline CDR1 SEHNR, CDR2 FQNEAQ (reference sequence). There are 15 residues in the CDR3.

The chain uses TRBV7-9 and TRBJ2-1; 8 nucleotides line up with TRBD2. Specimen: peripheral blood. The receptor comes from an elderly man with acute or convalescent COVID-19. CDR3 residues: CASSPPGGTYNEQFF. In nucleotides, the CDR3 is TGTGCCAGCAGCCCACCGGGAGGGACCTACAATGAGCAGTTCTTC.